This T cell receptor beta chain came from a study of OX40 agonist ivuxolimab in advanced cancers. Study information: Patients treated during dose escalation were battling hepatocellular carcinoma, melanoma, renal cell or head and neck cancer.

Libraries were prepared by immunoSEQ multiplex PCR; TCRdb keeps only in-frame clonotypes and omits some of them. The table records some 18,000 clones, around three quarters of them present only once. Germline V lookup: CDR1 SEHNR, CDR2 FQNEAQ (reference sequence). This CDR3 is built from 14 residues. Between the trimmed V and J ends, which lost 6 bases and 7 bases, there was a span of 15 bases. Systemic immunosuppression or autoimmune disease history was grounds to exclude patients. The sequence derives from an adult with an advanced solid tumor such as melanoma, head and neck, liver or kidney cancer. The sequences come from CD4+ or CD8+ T cells sorted from blood, collected in a trial of the OX40 agonist ivuxolimab. V usage is TRBV7-9 and J usage is TRBJ1-4; a possible D gene is TRBD1 (5 bases). CDR3 coding DNA: TGTGCCAGCAGATTCAACACGGGGCCTGAAAAACTGTTTTTT. The encoded protein is CASRFNTGPEKLFF.